This T cell receptor (beta chain) was sequenced in a study of control samples from healthy donors and cancer patients. Some clones are missing from TCRdb's copy, which holds only in-frame ones; the method was immunoSEQ multiplex PCR. Of 120,000 or so clones listed, just under 90% are singletons. Germline lookup yields CDR1 KGHSH and CDR2 LQKENI. Trimming removed 4 bases from V and 6 bases from J, with 12 bases in between. CDR3 length equals 13 residues. This TCR was recovered from a man aged 25-45 years in good health. V usage is TRBV18 and J usage is TRBJ1-1, with D maybe TRBD1 (6 bases). The source material was blood. This CDR3 is CASSHGGRAEAFF. CDR3 nucleotide sequence: TGTGCCAGCTCACACGGGGGGCGCGCTGAAGCTTTCTTT.